These 25 T cell receptor beta chains share one sample of origin, sequenced in a study of breast tumors, draining lymph nodes, adjacent tissues. TCRdb re-analysed the multiplex PCR reads in MiXCR, keeping a single row per CDR3 protein. This sample carries approximately 90,000 distinct CDR3 sequences, approximately 31% of them seen once, and the ten largest clones take over 7.5%. Axillary draining lymph nodes of breast cancer patients supplied the node samples. Source material: axillary lymph node tissue. Every receptor here comes from a female donor with breast cancer. Some clones in this sample may be carry-over from other donors' samples.

In its sample, this clonotype was seen many times. A much larger clone sits a single nucleotide away, making a read error possible. The gene calls are TRBV7-2 and TRBJ1-2; D may be TRBD1 (6 bases). Germline V gene data show CDR1 as SGHTA and CDR2 as FQGNSA. The length of the CDR3 is 15 residues. The DNA for the CDR3 is TGTGCCAGCAGCTTAACAGTGTCCCCGGGCGGGGGCTACCCCTTC. This translates into CASSLTVSPGGGYPF. Supplemented by reference TRBV7-2 and TRBJ1-2, the full variable domain reads GAGVSQSPSNKVTEKGKDVELRCDPISGHTALYWYRQSLGQGLEFLIYFQGNSAPDKSGLPSDRFSAERTGGSVSTLTIQRTQQEDSAVYLCASSLTVSPGGGYPFGSGTRLTVV.

There are many counts of this clonotype. The gene calls are TRBV2 and TRBJ1-5, with D uncertain. Germline lookup yields CDR1 SNHLY and CDR2 FYNNEI. V lost 7 bases and J lost 3, with 13 bases in between. This CDR3 is built from 14 residues. CDR3 sequence (DNA): TGTGCCAGCACCTCGGACGGTTACAATCAGCCCCAGCATTTT. Amino acids: CASTSDGYNQPQHF.

Remarks on this clonotype: The junction shows a germline mismatch at one end, possibly a read error. The chain employs TRBV4-3 and TRBJ2-3, with TRBD1 as a possible D gene (5 bases). Germline assignment: CDR1 LGHNA and CDR2 YSLEER. The CDR3 runs to 14 residues. DNA of the CDR3: TGCGCCAGCAGCACTTCGACAGCCTCAGATACGCAGTACTTT. It codes for CASSTSTASDTQYF.

This clonotype was recorded many times. This chain links TRBV6-4 with TRBJ2-5; no clear D gene. The CDR3 is 11 residues long. Trimming removed 5 bases at V and 7 bases at J, with 8 bases between. CDR1 is MRHNA, CDR2 SNTAGT, per germline. The CDR3 DNA reads TGTGCCAGCAGTTTTTGGGGGACCCAGTACTTC. This codes for CASSFWGTQYF.

The chain joins TRBV12-5 to TRBJ1-2; D unresolved. Germline CDR1 reads LGHNT; CDR2 reads FRNRAP. The CDR3 length is 13 residues. Between the trimmed V and J ends, which lost 1 base and 2 bases, there was a span of 5 bases. The CDR3 reads CASGLGQNYGYTF. CDR3 coding DNA: TGTGCTAGTGGTTTGGGTCAGAACTATGGCTACACCTTC.

This clonotype has at least ten counts. The chain joins TRBV19 to TRBJ1-2; D ambiguous. CDR3 size: 10 residues. Trimming removed 6 bases from V and 7 bases from J, with 6 bases in between. CDR1 is LNHDA and CDR2 is SQIVND in the germline V gene (reference sequence). The CDR3 reads CASRSGGYTF. CDR3 DNA: TGTGCCAGTAGGTCGGGTGGCTACACCTTC.

This clonotype was recorded many times. The chain has TRBV28 and TRBJ2-1, with D tentatively TRBD2 (8 bases). This CDR3 contains 17 residues. Germline V CDR1 and CDR2: MDHEN, SYDVKM. The V and J ends lost 6 bases and 0 bases respectively, with 18 bases between them. In nucleotides, the CDR3 is TGTGCCAGCAGCCGGGGGGGGTGGGACAGCTCCTACAATGAGCAGTTCTTC. The encoded protein is CASSRGGWDSSYNEQFF.

V and J are TRBV7-9 and TRBJ1-1; no firm D call. The CDR3 extends over 16 amino acids. Germline V gives CDR1 SEHNR, CDR2 FQNEAQ (reference sequence). The germline V and J ends were trimmed by 3 bases and 2 bases, with 16 bases remaining between them. DNA of the CDR3: TGTGCCAGCAGCTTCCCGGAGGAGACGGTTAACACTGAAGCTTTCTTT. Residues: CASSFPEETVNTEAFF.

This clonotype was picked up many times. The chain employs TRBV30 and TRBJ2-3; 8 nucleotides agree with TRBD1. Looked up from germline, CDR1 is GTSNPN and CDR2 is SVGIG (reference sequence). CDR3 length equals 14 residues. V shed 5 bases, J shed 5 bases, and the junction held 9 bases outside the gene matches. Written as DNA, the CDR3 is TGTGCCTGGTCCGGGACAGGAACCTTAGATACGCAGTATTTT. Translating gives CAWSGTGTLDTQYF.

On this clonotype: It may be a read error: a sequence one base away is much more abundant. The V and J genes are TRBV6-1 and TRBJ2-2; D may be TRBD2 (5 bases). The CDR3 runs to 11 residues. Germline-derived CDR1 and CDR2 are MNHNS and SASEGT. CDR3 sequence: CATLNTGELVF. DNA for the CDR3: TGTGCCACCTTGAACACCGGGGAGCTGGTTTTT.

Comments on this clonotype: With a much larger clone just one base away, this may be a read error. The CDR3 DNA sequence: TGTGCCAGCAGCCGCGGACTAGCGGCGGGGTCCTACGAGCGGTACTTC. Translation: CASSRGLAAGSYERYF. The chain carries TRBV11-2 and TRBJ2-7; 10 bases match TRBD2. This CDR3 has 16 residues. Per the germline V gene, CDR1 is SGHAT and CDR2 is FQNNGV.

This clonotype occurred many times. The V gene is TRBV6-2 or TRBV6-3, the J gene TRBJ2-2, with TRBD2 matching 10 bases. Germline CDR1 is MNHEY and CDR2 is SVGEGT. The trim removed 2 bases at V and 3 bases at J, leaving 3 bases unmatched. CDR3 size: 16 residues. CDR3 sequence: CASSYASGRYTGELFF. The CDR3, as DNA: TGTGCCAGCAGTTACGCTAGCGGGAGATACACCGGGGAGCTGTTTTTT.

Many counts were recorded for this clonotype. The rearrangement uses TRBV5-1 and TRBJ2-7; D is possibly TRBD1 (6 bases). With 2 bases removed from V and 2 bases from J, the gap between germline ends came to 11 bases. CDR1 SGHRS and CDR2 YFSETQ come from the germline V gene. The CDR3 has 14 residues. The CDR3, as DNA: TGCGCCAGCAGCTTAGCAGGGGCCCCCTACGAGCAGTACTTC. It encodes CASSLAGAPYEQYF.

This clonotype showed up many times. This rearrangement joins TRBV20-1 to TRBJ2-3; maybe TRBD2 (5 bases). The V and J ends lost 3 bases and 4 bases respectively, with 20 bases between them. The length of the CDR3 is 16 residues. Germline V gives CDR1 DFQATT, CDR2 SNEGSKA (reference sequence). CDR3 in amino acids: CSASPNLAGRADTQYF. The CDR3, as DNA: TGCAGTGCTAGCCCCAATCTAGCAGGAAGGGCAGATACGCAGTATTTT.

This clonotype was detected ten times or more. The chain is built from TRBV29-1 and TRBJ2-7, with 10 bases matching TRBD1. This CDR3 is 13 amino acids long. After removal of 5 bases from V and 7 bases from J, the junction contained 8 bases not matched to a gene. The germline gives CDR1 SQVTM, CDR2 ANQGSEA. The CDR3 bases are TGCAGCGTTCCGGGACAGGGGATTCGTGAGCAGTACTTC. Protein product: CSVPGQGIREQYF.

The V gene is TRBV7-2, the J gene TRBJ1-1, with TRBD1 matching over 12 bases. This CDR3 is built from 15 residues. V lost 1 base and J lost 10; bases outside the gene matches: 7. Germline V lookup: CDR1 SGHTA, CDR2 FQGNSA. In DNA, the CDR3 is TGTGCCAGCAGCTTAGAGGGGACAGGGGGCAGGGGAGCTTTCTTT. Protein: CASSLEGTGGRGAFF.

This clonotype was seen repeatedly, ten times or more. The chain joins TRBV6-1 to TRBJ1-2, with a possible D match to TRBD1 (5 bases). The CDR3 spans 16 residues. The germline gives CDR1 MNHNS, CDR2 SASEGT. Trimming removed 4 bases from V and 6 bases from J, with 21 bases in between. CDR3 region: CASSGIGSGTRDGYTF. CDR3 DNA sequence: TGTGCCAGCAGTGGGATTGGTTCCGGGACGAGGGATGGCTACACCTTC.

In its sample, this clonotype was seen many times. The chain has TRBV9 and TRBJ1-2; D not resolved. CDR3 length: 14 residues. CDR1 and CDR2 from the germline V gene are SGDLS and YYNGEE. Deletions cut 0 bases from V and 1 base from J, with 7 bases between. The CDR3 sequence is CASSVGGSNYGYTF. The CDR3 DNA reads as TGTGCCAGCAGCGTAGGAGGGAGTAACTATGGCTACACCTTC.

This clonotype has at least ten counts. CDR3 sequence: CASTDGGAGETQYF. CDR3 in DNA: TGTGCCAGCACCGACGGAGGGGCTGGAGAGACCCAGTACTTC. The chain carries TRBV6-5 and TRBJ2-5; maybe TRBD2 (6 bases). CDR1 MNHEY and CDR2 SVGAGI come from the germline V gene. V was shortened by 7 bases and J by 4 bases, with 16 bases between the two germline ends. This CDR3 spans 14 amino acids.

This clonotype was detected many times. V usage is TRBV6-1 and J usage is TRBJ2-3, with 7 nucleotides matching TRBD2. CDR1 and CDR2 (germline): MNHNS, SASEGT. The CDR3 loop spans 16 amino acids. V lost 3 bases and J lost 9; bases outside the gene matches: 15. CDR3 bases: TGTGCCAGCAGTGACCCCGACTTAGCGGGTGATCTAACGCAGTATTTT. It yields the protein CASSDPDLAGDLTQYF.

This clonotype was found many times. This chain connects TRBV4-3 to TRBJ2-5; TRBD2 matches 7 bases. The CDR3 totals 15 residues. CDR1 LGHNA and CDR2 YSLEER come from the germline V gene. The junction had 6 bases not matched to a gene; V was cut back by 0 bases and J by 5 bases. CDR3 protein: CASSQDSRGGETQYF. The CDR3 DNA reads as TGCGCCAGCAGCCAAGATTCTAGGGGAGGGGAGACCCAGTACTTC.

This clonotype occurred many times. V and J are TRBV20-1 and TRBJ2-3; no firm D call. Germline V gives CDR1 DFQATT, CDR2 SNEGSKA (reference sequence). V was cut by 6 bases and J by 4 bases, with 29 bases left in between. The CDR3 runs 18 residues. The CDR3 coding sequence is TGCAGTGCGATGCAGCTTAGGTACGAGTCCTTTTCACCAGATACGCAGTATTTT. Its protein is CSAMQLRYESFSPDTQYF.

This clonotype was counted ten times or more. The chain recombines TRBV5-6 with TRBJ2-1; D unclear. The CDR3 has 15 amino acids. CDR1 is SGHDT, CDR2 YYEEEE, per germline. V lost 2 bases, J lost 3 bases, and 12 bases lay in between. CDR3 bases: TGTGCCAGCAGCTTTGATCGAGAGAGCTACAATGAGCAGTTCTTC. This encodes CASSFDRESYNEQFF.

This clonotype occurred many times. V usage is TRBV6-1 and J usage is TRBJ1-3; D call uncertain. V was cut by 10 bases and J by 0 bases, with 7 bases left in between. Germline V gene sequence: CDR1 MNHNS, CDR2 SASEGT. The CDR3 has 12 amino acids. The CDR3 loop reads CATHSSGNTIYF. CDR3 DNA: TGTGCCACCCACAGCTCTGGAAACACCATATATTTT.

The sample holds a few counts of this clonotype. A single base separates this from a much larger clone, so it may be a read error. The V and J genes are TRBV6-6 and TRBJ1-2, with a weak D call TRBD1 (5 bases). CDR1 and CDR2 from the germline V gene are MNHNY and SVGAGI (reference sequence). The CDR3 extends over 13 amino acids. The CDR3 DNA follows: TGTGCCAGCAGTTACGAAGGGGTTCATGGCTGCACCTTC. Translating gives CASSYEGVHGCTF.